The 26 T cell receptor beta chains below come from one sample, sequenced in a study of T cells after posttransplantation cyclophosphamide. A marrow graft followed busulfan-fludarabine conditioning, with cyclophosphamide on days +3 and +4. Assay used: immunoSEQ multiplex PCR; TCRdb lists only in-frame clones, some missing. This table has more than 5,500 clones, roughly 80% appearing once. The sequencing used PBMCs, collected after allogeneic stem cell transplant with posttransplant cyclophosphamide. The receptors stem from a female patient aged 50-59 years who received an allogeneic stem cell transplant from a related donor, was CMV-positive, and had no GVHD. Some of the T cells may derive from the graft donor.

The chain combines TRBV7-3 with TRBJ2-2; D may be TRBD1 (5 bases). Germline CDR1 reads SGHTA; CDR2 reads FQGTGA. There are 17 residues in the CDR3. V lost 5 bases, J lost 3 bases, and 19 bases lay in between. CDR3 DNA: TGTGCCAGCAGCCCTAGGGGCCTCCCCATGGACACCGGGGAGCTGTTTTTT. This gives the protein CASSPRGLPMDTGELFF.

This clone has a single count. The chain joins TRBV9 to TRBJ1-4; perhaps TRBD1 as D (5 bases). CDR1 and CDR2 (germline): SGDLS, YYNGEE. With 3 bases removed from V and 2 bases from J, the gap between germline ends came to 11 bases. The CDR3 covers 15 residues. CDR3 sequence reads: CASSGQQDTNEKLFF. The CDR3 nucleotides read TGTGCCAGCAGCGGACAACAGGATACTAATGAAAAACTGTTTTTT.

The V gene is TRBV28, the J gene TRBJ2-7; D perhaps matches TRBD1 (5 bases). Per the germline V gene, CDR1 is MDHEN and CDR2 is SYDVKM. Deletions cut 2 bases from V and 3 bases from J, with 11 bases between. The CDR3 sequence is 14 residues long. The CDR3 reads CASSLGAQGYEQYF. CDR3 nucleotide sequence: TGTGCCAGCAGTTTAGGGGCTCAGGGCTACGAGCAGTACTTC.

This chain uses TRBV7-2 with TRBJ1-2, with D possibly matching TRBD1 (6 bases). CDR3 length: 14 residues. The V end was cut by 0 bases, the J end by 2 bases, with 7 bases between. CDR1 SGHTA and CDR2 FQGNSA come from the germline V gene. DNA of the CDR3: TGTGCCAGCAGCTTAGCCGGACAGAACTATGGCTACACCTTC. Its translation is CASSLAGQNYGYTF.

The genes are TRBV5-1 and TRBJ1-3; tentative D call: TRBD1 (5 bases). Per germline, CDR1 SGHRS and CDR2 YFSETQ. Trimming took off 2 bases at V and 8 bases at J, with 11 bases between the two ends. The CDR3 has 13 amino acids. In nucleotides, the CDR3 is TGCGCCAGCAGCTTAACCTCACAGGACACCATATATTTT. Its translation: CASSLTSQDTIYF.

The V gene is TRBV6-1, the J gene TRBJ2-1, with 8 bases aligning to TRBD2. Germline CDR1 MNHNS, CDR2 SASEGT. The CDR3 spans 19 residues. The V and J ends lost 2 bases and 4 bases, in that order; junction bases with no gene match: 16. The CDR3 here is CASSEKVPAGLAGYNEQFF. The CDR3 DNA reads as TGTGCCAGCAGTGAAAAAGTCCCGGCCGGACTAGCTGGGTACAATGAGCAGTTCTTC.

The chain employs TRBV6-6 and TRBJ1-3, with D unresolved. Germline V gene data show CDR1 as MNHNY and CDR2 as SVGAGI (reference sequence). This CDR3 has 12 amino acids. V was shortened by 1 base and J by 8 bases, with 6 bases between the two germline ends. The DNA of the CDR3 is TGTGCCAGCAGTTACTGGGGAGACACCATATATTTT. Amino acid sequence: CASSYWGDTIYF.

This clone turned up a few times. The rearrangement uses TRBV21-1 and TRBJ2-4; the tabulated D call, TRBD2, remains unverified against the DNA. TRBV21-1 is annotated as a pseudogene. The CDR3 sequence is 17 residues long. In DNA, the CDR3 is TGTGCCAGCAGCTCTGTCGTAGCTAAGCAAAGAAAAAACATTCAGTACTTC. Protein sequence: CASSSVVAKQRKNIQYF.

V gene TRBV5-1 combines with J gene TRBJ1-4; D is possibly TRBD1 (5 bases). V lost 0 bases and J lost 8, with 11 bases in between. This CDR3 is built from 14 residues. Germline V lookup: CDR1 SGHRS, CDR2 YFSETQ. The CDR3 here is CASSLEGVGEKLFF. CDR3 DNA sequence: TGCGCCAGCAGCTTGGAAGGGGTTGGGGAAAAACTGTTTTTT.

This rearrangement joins TRBV6-5 to TRBJ1-1, with D possibly TRBD1 on 6 matching bases. V lost 5 bases to trimming and J lost 1 base, with 8 bases between them. The CDR3 spans 13 residues. CDR1 and CDR2 (germline): MNHEY, SVGAGI. CDR3 loop: CASSQGSNTEAFF. CDR3 nucleotide sequence: TGTGCCAGCAGTCAGGGGTCGAACACTGAAGCTTTCTTT.

The chain uses TRBV2 and TRBJ1-3; TRBD1 is a possible D gene (6 bases). CDR3 length: 15 residues. The germline V and J ends were trimmed by 11 bases and 4 bases, with 21 bases remaining between them. Germline V lookup: CDR1 SNHLY, CDR2 FYNNEI. The DNA of the CDR3 is TGTGCCTCCAATAAGGGGGGGGCGTCGGGAAACACCATATATTTT. Amino acids: CASNKGGASGNTIYF.

The chain employs TRBV5-1 and TRBJ1-4; TRBD1 matches at 11 bases. Looked up from germline, CDR1 is SGHRS and CDR2 is YFSETQ. The junction had 5 bases not matched to a gene; V was cut back by 4 bases and J by 3 bases. The CDR3 spans 16 residues. CDR3 residues: CASSTGTGGPNEKLFF. Written as DNA, the CDR3 is TGCGCCAGCAGCACCGGGACAGGGGGACCTAATGAAAAACTGTTTTTT.

The chain combines TRBV6-1 with TRBJ2-2; TRBD2 might be the D (5 bases). This CDR3 comprises 18 residues. V was trimmed by 1 base and J by 2 bases, leaving 17 bases between them. The germline gives CDR1 MNHNS, CDR2 SASEGT. CDR3 nucleotides: TGTGCCAGCAGTGAAGTCGAAGATACCCGGGGTAACACCGGGGAGCTGTTTTTT. Translated: CASSEVEDTRGNTGELFF.

The chain is built from TRBV7-9 and TRBJ2-1; 7 nucleotides match TRBD1. In germline, CDR1 is SEHNR, CDR2 FQNEAQ (reference sequence). V was clipped by 3 bases and J by 4 bases; unmatched bases: 3. The CDR3 is 14 residues long. CDR3 region: CASSLAQGYNEQFF. Here the CDR3 DNA reads TGTGCCAGCAGCTTGGCACAGGGGTACAATGAGCAGTTCTTC.

The chain has TRBV9 and TRBJ2-3; 7 positions agree with TRBD1. Germline trimming cut 0 bases from V and 5 bases from J; bases unmatched to any gene: 6. Per the germline V gene, CDR1 is SGDLS and CDR2 is YYNGEE. The CDR3 is 15 amino acids. The CDR3 DNA reads as TGTGCCAGCAGCGTAGTTACAGGGGTTGGAGATACGCAGTATTTT. This sequence encodes CASSVVTGVGDTQYF.

The chain couples TRBV7-2 to TRBJ2-3, with 7 nucleotides matching TRBD2. This CDR3 region has 15 residues. After removal of 3 bases from V and 1 base from J, the junction contained 4 bases not matched to a gene. Germline lookup yields CDR1 SGHTA and CDR2 FQGNSA. CDR3 amino acids: CASSLAGRGTDTQYF. The CDR3 DNA reads TGTGCCAGCAGCTTGGCGGGGAGGGGCACAGATACGCAGTATTTT.

The chain couples TRBV13 to TRBJ2-3; D is possibly TRBD2 (5 bases). V was pared by 5 bases and J by 2 bases, with 20 bases between. Germline values: CDR1 PRHDT, CDR2 FYEKMQ (reference sequence). CDR3 length: 17 residues. The CDR3 loop is CASSPQEVSENTDTQYF. The CDR3 DNA reads as TGTGCCAGCAGCCCTCAAGAGGTTAGCGAGAACACAGATACGCAGTATTTT.

Written as DNA, the CDR3 is TGTGCCAGCAGCCGCGACAGGGACTCTGGAAACACCATATATTTT. This encodes CASSRDRDSGNTIYF. The chain joins TRBV6-5 to TRBJ1-3; 7 bases align to TRBD1. Germline V gene data show CDR1 as MNHEY and CDR2 as SVGAGI. This CDR3 comprises 15 residues. J was trimmed by 0 bases and V by 6 bases; bases with no gene match: 5.

By share, this clone ranks as medium-sized. The CDR3, as DNA: TGTGCCAGCAGTTTATTGGGACAGGGGGCGAATGGCTACACCTTC. Residues: CASSLLGQGANGYTF. The V call is TRBV27, the J call TRBJ1-2, with TRBD1 identical over 12 bases. The germline CDR1 and CDR2 sequences are MNHEY and SMNVEV (reference sequence). This CDR3 has 15 amino acids. Trimming cost V 1 base and J 6 bases; bases outside gene matches: 3.

The rearrangement joins TRBV2 to TRBJ1-1; D is perhaps TRBD1 (6 bases). Germline V lookup: CDR1 SNHLY, CDR2 FYNNEI. CDR3 size: 14 residues. Trimming shortened V by 6 bases and J by 3 bases, and 14 bases separated the two germline ends. CDR3 coding DNA: TGTGCCAGCAGCCTAAGTTCAGGGGACACTGAAGCTTTCTTT. It yields the protein CASSLSSGDTEAFF. The variable domain in full, completed from reference TRBV2 and TRBJ1-1, reads EPEVTQTPSHQVTQMGQEVILRCVPISNHLYFYWYRQILGQKVEFLVSFYNNEISEKSEIFDDQFSVERPDGSNFTLKIRSTKLEDSAMYFCASSLSSGDTEAFFGQGTRLTVV.

This clone was counted between two and nine times. The chain joins TRBV7-9 to TRBJ1-3; D is perhaps TRBD1 (5 bases). Trimming removed 5 bases from V and 7 bases from J, with 15 bases in between. The CDR3 is 14 amino acids. Germline CDR1 reads SEHNR; CDR2 reads FQNEAQ (reference sequence). CDR3 sequence (DNA): TGTGCCAGCAGCCCGGAGGGACTACCGAACACCATATATTTT. Translation: CASSPEGLPNTIYF.

The chain employs TRBV7-9 and TRBJ1-2, with D maybe TRBD1 (6 bases). Trimming cost V 2 bases and J 4 bases, with 11 bases left between them. Germline values: CDR1 SEHNR, CDR2 FQNEAQ (reference sequence). The length of the CDR3 is 14 residues. The CDR3 coding sequence is TGTGCCAGCAGCTTACCAGGGGACCTCTATGGCTACACCTTC. Its translation: CASSLPGDLYGYTF.

The chain employs TRBV7-6 and TRBJ2-3; TRBD2 agrees at 9 bases. Losses at the gene ends were 1 base for V and 0 bases for J; bases not matched to a gene: 8. The CDR3 contains 18 residues. Germline V lookup: CDR1 SGHVS, CDR2 FNYEAQ. CDR3 nucleotide sequence: TGTGCCAGCAGCTTAGTAGCGGGAGCCTCCTCTAGCACAGATACGCAGTATTTT. It is translated as CASSLVAGASSSTDTQYF.

This clone was detected only once. The chain employs TRBV5-4 and TRBJ2-3, with a tentative D call TRBD2 (5 bases). In germline, CDR1 is SGHNT, CDR2 YYREEE (reference sequence). V lost 4 bases, J lost 4 bases, and 13 bases lay in between. The CDR3 has 14 amino acids. CDR3 DNA sequence: TGTGCCAGCAGCCCACTAGTAGGCGCAGATACGCAGTATTTT. It codes for CASSPLVGADTQYF.

This clone has just a few counts. The chain links TRBV29-1 to TRBJ2-5; maybe TRBD1 (6 bases). This CDR3 region has 14 residues. V was pared by 4 bases and J by 2 bases, with 14 bases between. Germline V CDR1 and CDR2: SQVTM, ANQGSEA. The CDR3 nucleotides read TGCAGCGTTGCTCTAAGGGGGATACAAGAGACCCAGTACTTC. Protein product: CSVALRGIQETQYF.

The sample holds one count of this clone. The gene calls are TRBV5-1 and TRBJ2-2, with 7 bases fitting TRBD1. Losses at the gene ends were 3 bases for V and 2 bases for J; bases not matched to a gene: 4. The CDR3 length is 15 residues. Germline assignment: CDR1 SGHRS and CDR2 YFSETQ. Written as DNA, the CDR3 is TGCGCCAGCAGCTACAGACAGGGAAACACCGGGGAGCTGTTTTTT. Protein: CASSYRQGNTGELFF.